The next 22 T cell receptor beta chains were all read from a single sample in a study of blood T cell repertoires in COVID-19. Data came from immunoSEQ multiplex PCR; TCRdb stores just in-frame clones and leaves some out. The sample has about 190,000 clones, about nine tenths seen once. Sample: peripheral blood. The receptors stem from a man younger than 30 with active or convalescent COVID-19.

The genes are TRBV7-3 and TRBJ2-1; D might be TRBD2 (6 bases). The germline V and J ends were trimmed by 5 bases and 7 bases, with 18 bases remaining between them. This CDR3 is 15 amino acids long. The germline CDR1 and CDR2 sequences are SGHTA and FQGTGA. DNA of the CDR3: TGTGCCAGCAGCCCCGGACCGCGGGGTGGGAATGAGCAGTTCTTC. Encoded protein: CASSPGPRGGNEQFF. The full variable domain, completed using reference TRBV7-3 and TRBJ2-1, is GAGVSQTPSNKVTEKGKYVELRCDPISGHTALYWYRQSLGQGPEFLIYFQGTGAADDSGLPNDRFFAVRPEGSVSTLKIQRTERGDSAVYLCASSPGPRGGNEQFFGPGTRLTVL.

The rearrangement uses TRBV7-9 and TRBJ1-3; D gene uncertain. The germline CDR1 and CDR2 sequences are SEHNR and FQNEAQ (reference sequence). The length of the CDR3 is 12 residues. V dropped 5 bases and J dropped 1 base, with 3 bases sitting between them. CDR3 sequence: CASSLSGNTIYF. CDR3 nucleotides: TGTGCCAGCAGCCTATCTGGAAACACCATATATTTT.

This clone has just one count. V gene TRBV10-1 combines with J gene TRBJ1-1, with 7 bases identical to TRBD1. The CDR3 is 15 amino acids. The germline gives CDR1 WNHNN, CDR2 SYGVQD (reference sequence). V was pared by 0 bases and J by 4 bases, with 5 bases of the junction left unmatched. The CDR3 region has the DNA TGCGCCAGCAGTGAGTCGACAGGGTATTTCACTGAAGCTTTCTTT. It yields the protein CASSESTGYFTEAFF.

Turning to this clone: At one end the junction does not follow the germline gene, possibly because of a read error. V usage is TRBV6-1 and J usage is TRBJ1-3, with no clear D. CDR3 length: 16 amino acids. The germline gives CDR1 MNHNS, CDR2 SASEGT. CDR3: CAGSGQGRRSGNTIYF. The CDR3 coding sequence is TGTGCCGGCAGTGGGCAAGGGAGGAGGTCTGGAAACACCATATATTTT.

V gene TRBV27 combines with J gene TRBJ1-2, with D maybe TRBD1 (6 bases). CDR1 is MNHEY, CDR2 SMNVEV, per germline (reference sequence). Trimming left V 5 bases short and J 5 bases short, with 15 bases between. This CDR3 has 14 amino acids. CDR3 coding DNA: TGTGCCAGCAGTCCCTTACAGGGCCGGTATGGCTACACCTTC. Translation gives CASSPLQGRYGYTF.

The chain links TRBV7-2 to TRBJ2-3; D is uncertain. The V and J ends lost 5 bases and 5 bases respectively, with 8 bases between them. Germline-derived CDR1 and CDR2 are SGHTA and FQGNSA. The CDR3 is made up of 12 amino acids. Here the CDR3 reads CASSGSGDTQYF. CDR3 sequence (DNA): TGTGCCAGCAGCGGATCAGGAGATACGCAGTATTTT.

The chain uses TRBV5-1 and TRBJ2-7; maybe TRBD2 (6 bases). The CDR3 is made up of 14 amino acids. Trimming left V 5 bases short and J 2 bases short, with 14 bases between. Germline loops: CDR1 SGHRS, CDR2 YFSETQ. The chain's CDR3 is CASRGGGGPYEQYF. The CDR3 DNA follows: TGCGCCAGCAGGGGAGGCGGAGGCCCCTACGAGCAGTACTTC.

The chain combines TRBV2 with TRBJ1-1; no definite D call. CDR3 length: 13 amino acids. The germline CDR1 and CDR2 sequences are SNHLY and FYNNEI. V was shortened by 0 bases and J by 5 bases, with 7 bases between the two germline ends. The CDR3 DNA is TGTGCCAGCAGTGAAGCGGAGGAGACTGAAGCTTTCTTT. Its protein is CASSEAEETEAFF.

The rearrangement uses TRBV5-6 and TRBJ2-5; a weak D match, TRBD2 (7 bases). From germline, CDR1 is SGHDT and CDR2 YYEEEE. The CDR3 has 14 amino acids. The germline V and J ends were trimmed by 0 bases and 4 bases, with 10 bases remaining between them. CDR3 residues: CASSLAGGAETQYF. The CDR3 bases are TGTGCCAGCAGCTTGGCGGGGGGCGCAGAGACCCAGTACTTC.

J is TRBJ2-3 and V is TRBV13, with 9 bases aligning to TRBD2. There are 15 residues in the CDR3. The V gene end was trimmed by 5 bases and the J gene end by 4 bases; junction bases not matched to a gene: 7. Looked up from germline, CDR1 is PRHDT and CDR2 is FYEKMQ (reference sequence). The CDR3: CASSAPAGGPDTQYF. The CDR3 nucleotides read TGTGCCAGCAGCGCCCCAGCGGGGGGCCCAGATACGCAGTATTTT.

The gene calls are TRBV19 and TRBJ2-1; 11 bases are a match to TRBD1. The germline CDR1 and CDR2 sequences are LNHDA and SQIVND (reference sequence). The CDR3 is 15 amino acids. V lost 6 bases to trimming and J lost 8 bases; unmatched junction nucleotides: 9. In DNA, the CDR3 is TGTGCCAGTAGGCCCCCGGGACAGGGGGGTGATGAGCAGTTCTTC. It yields the protein CASRPPGQGGDEQFF.

The chain carries TRBV11-2 and TRBJ1-1; no clear D. The CDR3 spans 12 residues. V was shortened by 5 bases and J by 11 bases, with 15 bases between the two germline ends. From germline, CDR1 is SGHAT and CDR2 FQNNGV. The DNA for the CDR3 is TGTGCCAGCAGCCCCCCCAGTCTGGAGGCTTTCTTT. Protein sequence: CASSPPSLEAFF. The entire variable domain, with the rest obtained from reference TRBV11-2 and TRBJ1-1, is as follows: EAGVAQSPRYKIIEKRQSVAFWCNPISGHATLYWYQQILGQGPKLLIQFQNNGVVDDSQLPKDRFSAERLKGVDSTLKIQPAKLEDSAVYLCASSPPSLEAFFGQGTRLTVV.

The chain joins TRBV6-6 to TRBJ2-7, with 10 bases lining up with TRBD2. J gave up 2 bases and V 2 bases, and 6 bases lay outside the gene matches. This CDR3 has 16 residues. Germline V lookup: CDR1 MNHNY, CDR2 SVGAGI (reference sequence). CDR3 loop: CASSYPLAGATYEQYF. DNA of the CDR3: TGTGCCAGCAGTTACCCCCTAGCGGGGGCTACCTACGAGCAGTACTTC.

The gene calls are TRBV6-5 and TRBJ2-5; 8 bases map to TRBD1. Losses at the gene ends were 6 bases for V and 5 bases for J; bases not matched to a gene: 5. This CDR3 has 13 residues. Germline values: CDR1 MNHEY, CDR2 SVGAGI. CDR3 region: CASRTGGGETQYF. Here the CDR3 DNA reads TGTGCCAGCAGAACAGGGGGTGGGGAGACCCAGTACTTC.

V usage is TRBV14 and J usage is TRBJ2-2, with D possibly TRBD2 on 6 matching bases. CDR1 is SGHDN, CDR2 FVKESK, per germline. CDR3 length: 17 amino acids. With 0 bases removed from V and 3 bases from J, the gap between germline ends came to 14 bases. CDR3 amino acids: CASSQDRSRDYTGELFF. The CDR3 nucleotides read TGTGCCAGCAGCCAAGATCGGAGCAGGGACTACACCGGGGAGCTGTTTTTT. The full variable domain, rest sourced from reference TRBV14 and TRBJ2-2, is EAGVTQFPSHSVIEKGQTVTLRCDPISGHDNLYWYRRVMGKEIKFLLHFVKESKQDESGMPNNRFLAERTGGTYSTLKVQPAELEDSGVYFCASSQDRSRDYTGELFFGEGSRLTVL.

The DNA for the CDR3 is TGTGCCAGCAGCTTGGATCTAGCGGGGGGCCGGGAGACCCAGTACTTC. It yields the protein CASSLDLAGGRETQYF. The J gene is TRBJ2-5, the V gene TRBV5-4; 11 nucleotides align to TRBD2. J lost 5 bases, V lost 0 bases, and 6 bases had no gene match. Per the germline V gene, CDR1 is SGHNT and CDR2 is YYREEE (reference sequence). This CDR3 is 16 amino acids long. The variable domain in full, completed from reference TRBV5-4 and TRBJ2-5, reads ETGVTQSPTHLIKTRGQQVTLRCSSQSGHNTVSWYQQALGQGPQFIFQYYREEENGRGNFPPRFSGLQFPNYSSELNVNALELDDSALYLCASSLDLAGGRETQYFGPGTRLLVL.

The rearrangement links TRBV5-1 to TRBJ1-5, with D perhaps matching TRBD1 (5 bases). The CDR3 is 13 amino acids. Germline assignment: CDR1 SGHRS and CDR2 YFSETQ. With 9 bases removed from V and 3 bases from J, the gap between germline ends came to 13 bases. This CDR3 is CATPAGYNQPQHF. CDR3 bases: TGCGCCACCCCAGCAGGGTACAATCAGCCCCAGCATTTT.

The chain carries TRBV19 and TRBJ1-3; D unclear. CDR3 length: 17 amino acids. With 5 bases removed from V and 0 bases from J, the gap between germline ends came to 17 bases. Germline CDR1 and CDR2: LNHDA and SQIVND (reference sequence). CDR3 protein: CASSLVVRVRSGNTIYF. The CDR3 region has the DNA TGTGCCAGTAGTCTTGTTGTTCGGGTGCGCTCTGGAAACACCATATATTTT.

V usage is TRBV5-1 and J usage is TRBJ2-3, with TRBD2 as a possible D gene (6 bases). Germline values: CDR1 SGHRS, CDR2 YFSETQ. The V end was cut by 3 bases, the J end by 2 bases, with 13 bases between. This CDR3 spans 15 amino acids. CDR3 DNA: TGCGCCAGCAGCTGGCGGGACCCTAACACAGATACGCAGTATTTT. It yields the protein CASSWRDPNTDTQYF.

This sequence joins TRBV5-1 and TRBJ1-2; 8 bases match TRBD1. This CDR3 has 15 amino acids. Germline trimming cut 2 bases from V and 1 base from J; bases unmatched to any gene: 4. From germline, CDR1 is SGHRS and CDR2 YFSETQ. Here the CDR3 reads CASSFRDRYNYGYTF. DNA of the CDR3: TGCGCCAGCAGCTTCCGGGACAGGTATAACTATGGCTACACCTTC.

The chain has TRBV6-5 and TRBJ2-1, with 10 bases aligning to TRBD2. Germline lookup yields CDR1 MNHEY and CDR2 SVGAGI. There are 16 residues in the CDR3. The junction had 4 bases not matched to a gene; V was cut back by 0 bases and J by 5 bases. The CDR3 protein is CASSYSSGRGNNEQFF. CDR3 coding DNA: TGTGCCAGCAGTTACTCCAGCGGGAGGGGAAACAATGAGCAGTTCTTC.

The chain recombines TRBV12-3 or TRBV12-4 with TRBJ1-1, with D possibly matching TRBD1 (5 bases). CDR3 length: 12 amino acids. Trimming took off 7 bases at V and 5 bases at J, with 11 bases between the two ends. CDR3 loop: CASMGGWTEAFF. The DNA for the CDR3 is TGTGCCAGCATGGGGGGATGGACTGAAGCTTTCTTT.